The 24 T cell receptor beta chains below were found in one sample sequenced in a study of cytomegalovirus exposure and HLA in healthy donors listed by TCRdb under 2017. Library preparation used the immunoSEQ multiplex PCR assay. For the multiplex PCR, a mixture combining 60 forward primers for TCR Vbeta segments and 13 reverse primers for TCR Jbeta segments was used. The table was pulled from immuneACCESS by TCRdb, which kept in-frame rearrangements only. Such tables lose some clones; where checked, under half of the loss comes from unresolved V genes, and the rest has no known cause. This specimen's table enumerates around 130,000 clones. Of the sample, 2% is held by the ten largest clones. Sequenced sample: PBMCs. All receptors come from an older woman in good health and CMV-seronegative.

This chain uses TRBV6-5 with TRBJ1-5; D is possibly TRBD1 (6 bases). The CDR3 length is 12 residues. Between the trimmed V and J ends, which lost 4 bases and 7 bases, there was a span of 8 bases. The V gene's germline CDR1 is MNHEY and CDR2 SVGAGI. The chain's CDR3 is CASSFRGQPQHF. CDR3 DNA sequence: TGTGCCAGCAGTTTCAGGGGACAGCCCCAGCATTTT.

In DNA, the CDR3 is TGCGCCAGCAGCTTGGATGTTAGTCAGGGGGAGAATGAAAAACTGTTTTTT. Translated, it gives CASSLDVSQGENEKLFF. The chain recombines TRBV5-1 with TRBJ1-4; 7 nucleotides align to TRBD1. The ends lost 0 bases at V and 5 bases at J; junction bases unmatched: 10. The CDR3 has 17 amino acids. Per the germline V gene, CDR1 is SGHRS and CDR2 is YFSETQ.

CDR3 amino acids: CASVSGGTSYEQYF. CDR3 in DNA: TGTGCCAGCGTTAGCGGGGGGACTTCCTACGAGCAGTACTTC. The chain recombines TRBV28 with TRBJ2-7; 10 nucleotides agree with TRBD2. CDR3 length: 14 residues. Germline CDR1 is MDHEN and CDR2 is SYDVKM. V lost 8 bases to trimming and J lost 1 base; unmatched junction nucleotides: 5.

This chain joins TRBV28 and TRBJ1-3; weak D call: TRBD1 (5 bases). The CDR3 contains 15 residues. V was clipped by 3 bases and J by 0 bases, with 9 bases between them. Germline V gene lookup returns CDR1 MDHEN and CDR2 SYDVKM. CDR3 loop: CASSFRQSSGNTIYF. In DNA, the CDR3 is TGTGCCAGCAGTTTCAGACAGAGCTCTGGAAACACCATATATTTT.

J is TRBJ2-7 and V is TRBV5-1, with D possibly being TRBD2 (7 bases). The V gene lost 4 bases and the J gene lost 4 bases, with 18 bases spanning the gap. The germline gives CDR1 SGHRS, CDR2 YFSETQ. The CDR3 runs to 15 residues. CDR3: CASSPSGEGLYEQYF. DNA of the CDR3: TGCGCCAGCAGCCCCTCAGGGGAGGGGTTATACGAGCAGTACTTC.

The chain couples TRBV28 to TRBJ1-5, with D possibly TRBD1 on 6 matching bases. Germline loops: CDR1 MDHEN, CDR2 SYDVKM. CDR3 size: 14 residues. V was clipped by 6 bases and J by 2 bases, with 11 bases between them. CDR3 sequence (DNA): TGTGCCAGCAGCGGTGGACAGCGCAATCAGCCCCAGCATTTT. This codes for CASSGGQRNQPQHF.

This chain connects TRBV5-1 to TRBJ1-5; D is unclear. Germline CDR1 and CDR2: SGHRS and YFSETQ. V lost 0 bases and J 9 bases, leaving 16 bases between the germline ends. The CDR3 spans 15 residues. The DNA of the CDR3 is TGCGCCAGCAGCTTGGATGGGCGGGATGAGGGGCCCCAGCATTTT. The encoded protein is CASSLDGRDEGPQHF.

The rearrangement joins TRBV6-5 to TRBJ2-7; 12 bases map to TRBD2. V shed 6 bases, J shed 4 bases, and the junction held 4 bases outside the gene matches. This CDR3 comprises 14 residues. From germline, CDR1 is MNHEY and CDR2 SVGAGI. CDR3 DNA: TGTGCCAGCAGCCGGACTAGCGGGAAATACGAGCAGTACTTC. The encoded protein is CASSRTSGKYEQYF.

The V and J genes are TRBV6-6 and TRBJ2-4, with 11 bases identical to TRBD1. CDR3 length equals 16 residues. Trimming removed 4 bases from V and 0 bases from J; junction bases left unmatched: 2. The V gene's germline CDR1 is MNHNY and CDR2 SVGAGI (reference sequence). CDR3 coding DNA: TGTGCCAGCAGTTCTGGGACAGGGGGAGCCAAAAACATTCAGTACTTC. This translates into CASSSGTGGAKNIQYF.

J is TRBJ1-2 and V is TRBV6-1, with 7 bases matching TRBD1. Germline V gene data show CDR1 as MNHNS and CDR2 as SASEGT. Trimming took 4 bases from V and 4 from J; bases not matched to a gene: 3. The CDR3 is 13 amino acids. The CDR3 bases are TGTGCCAGCAGTGGACAGGGAGGCTATGGCTACACCTTC. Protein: CASSGQGGYGYTF.

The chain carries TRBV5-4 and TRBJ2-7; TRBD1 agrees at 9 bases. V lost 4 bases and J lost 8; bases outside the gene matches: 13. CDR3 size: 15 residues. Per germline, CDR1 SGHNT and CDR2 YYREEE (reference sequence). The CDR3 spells CASSTYGSGQGKQYF. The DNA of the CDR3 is TGTGCCAGCAGCACGTATGGGTCGGGACAGGGTAAGCAGTACTTC.

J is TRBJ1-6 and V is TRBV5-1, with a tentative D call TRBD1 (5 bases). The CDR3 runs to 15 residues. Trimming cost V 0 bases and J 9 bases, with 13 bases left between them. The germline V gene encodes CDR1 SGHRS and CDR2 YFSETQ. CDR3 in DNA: TGCGCCAGCAGCTTGGTCGACAAAAGGGGTTCACCCCTCCACTTT. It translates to CASSLVDKRGSPLHF.

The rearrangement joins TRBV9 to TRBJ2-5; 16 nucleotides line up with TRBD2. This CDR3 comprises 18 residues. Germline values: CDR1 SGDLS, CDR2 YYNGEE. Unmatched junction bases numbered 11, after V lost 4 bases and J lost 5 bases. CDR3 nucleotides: TGTGCCAGCAGCCCCGGGACTAGCGGGGGGGCCTTGGTTGAGACCCAGTACTTC. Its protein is CASSPGTSGGALVETQYF.

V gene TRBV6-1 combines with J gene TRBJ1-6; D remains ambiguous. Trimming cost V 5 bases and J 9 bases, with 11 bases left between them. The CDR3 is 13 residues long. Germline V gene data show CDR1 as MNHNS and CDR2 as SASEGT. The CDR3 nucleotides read TGTGCCAGCAGTCCCCAGGAAATTTCACCCCTCCACTTT. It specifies CASSPQEISPLHF.

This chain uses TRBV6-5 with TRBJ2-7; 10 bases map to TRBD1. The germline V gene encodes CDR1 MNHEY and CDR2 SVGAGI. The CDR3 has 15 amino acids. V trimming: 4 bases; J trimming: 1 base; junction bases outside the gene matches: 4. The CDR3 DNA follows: TGTGCCAGCAGTTCCGGGGACAGGGGTTCCTACGAGCAGTACTTC. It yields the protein CASSSGDRGSYEQYF.

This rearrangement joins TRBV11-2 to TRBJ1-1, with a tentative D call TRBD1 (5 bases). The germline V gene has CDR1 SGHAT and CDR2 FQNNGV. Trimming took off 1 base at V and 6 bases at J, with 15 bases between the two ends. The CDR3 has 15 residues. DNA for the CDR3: TGTGCCAGCAGCTTAGTTCAGGGTACCTCTTCTGAAGCTTTCTTT. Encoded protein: CASSLVQGTSSEAFF.

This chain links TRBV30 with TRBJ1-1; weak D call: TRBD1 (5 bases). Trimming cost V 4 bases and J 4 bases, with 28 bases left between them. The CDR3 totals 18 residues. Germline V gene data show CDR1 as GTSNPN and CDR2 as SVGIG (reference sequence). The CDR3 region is CAWTVSPSTDNFFTEAFF. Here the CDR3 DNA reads TGTGCCTGGACAGTTTCACCTTCGACAGACAATTTTTTCACTGAAGCTTTCTTT.

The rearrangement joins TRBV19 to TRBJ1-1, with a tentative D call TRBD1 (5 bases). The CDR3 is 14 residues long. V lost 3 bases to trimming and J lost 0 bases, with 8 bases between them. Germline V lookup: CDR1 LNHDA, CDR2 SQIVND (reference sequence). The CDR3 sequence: CASSIQGMNTEAFF. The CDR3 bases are TGTGCCAGTAGTATCCAGGGCATGAACACTGAAGCTTTCTTT. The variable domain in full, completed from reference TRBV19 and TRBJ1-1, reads DGGITQSPKYLFRKEGQNVTLSCEQNLNHDAMYWYRQDPGQGLRLIYYSQIVNDFQKGDIAEGYSVSREKKESFPLTVTSAQKNPTAFYLCASSIQGMNTEAFFGQGTRLTVV.

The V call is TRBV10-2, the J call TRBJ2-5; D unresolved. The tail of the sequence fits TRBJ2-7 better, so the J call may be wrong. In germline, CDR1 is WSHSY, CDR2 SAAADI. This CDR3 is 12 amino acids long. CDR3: CASSADSYEQYF. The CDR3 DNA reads TGCGCCAGCAGTGCGGACTCCTACGAGCAGTACTTC.

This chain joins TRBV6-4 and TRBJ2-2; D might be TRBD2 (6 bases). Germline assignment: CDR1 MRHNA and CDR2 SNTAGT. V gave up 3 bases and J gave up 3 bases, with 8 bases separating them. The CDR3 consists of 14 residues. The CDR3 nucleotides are TGTGCCAGCAGTGAGGGACTCTACACCGGGGAGCTGTTTTTT. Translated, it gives CASSEGLYTGELFF.

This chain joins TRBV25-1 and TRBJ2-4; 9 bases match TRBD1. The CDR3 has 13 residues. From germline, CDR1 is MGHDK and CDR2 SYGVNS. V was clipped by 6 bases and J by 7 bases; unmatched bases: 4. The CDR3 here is CASRSDRGNIQYF. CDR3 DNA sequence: TGTGCCAGCAGATCGGACAGGGGTAACATTCAGTACTTC.

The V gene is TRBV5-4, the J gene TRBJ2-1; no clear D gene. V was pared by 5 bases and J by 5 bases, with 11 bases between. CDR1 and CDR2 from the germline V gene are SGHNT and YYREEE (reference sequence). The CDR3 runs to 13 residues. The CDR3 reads CASRIDSHNEQFF. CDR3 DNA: TGTGCCAGCAGGATCGACTCACACAATGAGCAGTTCTTC.

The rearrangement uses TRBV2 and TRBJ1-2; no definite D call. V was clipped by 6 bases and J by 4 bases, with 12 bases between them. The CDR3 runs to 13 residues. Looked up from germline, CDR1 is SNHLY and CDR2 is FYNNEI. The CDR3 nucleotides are TGTGCCAGCAGGGGCAGCCCCTCCTATGGCTACACCTTC. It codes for CASRGSPSYGYTF.

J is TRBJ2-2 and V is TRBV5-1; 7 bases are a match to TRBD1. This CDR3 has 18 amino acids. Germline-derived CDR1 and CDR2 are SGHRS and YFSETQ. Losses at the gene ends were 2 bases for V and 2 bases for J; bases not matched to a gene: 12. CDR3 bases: TGCGCCAGCAGCTTAAGGGGGACAGCTCCAGTTAACACCGGGGAGCTGTTTTTT. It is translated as CASSLRGTAPVNTGELFF.